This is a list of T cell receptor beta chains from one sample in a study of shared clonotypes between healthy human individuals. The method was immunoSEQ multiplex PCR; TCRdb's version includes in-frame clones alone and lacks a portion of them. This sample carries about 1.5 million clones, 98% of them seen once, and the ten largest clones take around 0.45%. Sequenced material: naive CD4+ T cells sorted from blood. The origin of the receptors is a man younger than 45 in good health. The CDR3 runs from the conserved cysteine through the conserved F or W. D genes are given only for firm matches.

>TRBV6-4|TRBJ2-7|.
CASSGTIVSYSSYEQYF
TGTGCCAGCAGCGGGACCATTGTTTCCTATAGCTCCTACGAGCAGTACTTC
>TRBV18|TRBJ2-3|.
CASSPSYRVGTDTQYF
TGTGCCAGCTCACCCTCCTACAGGGTGGGCACAGATACGCAGTATTTT
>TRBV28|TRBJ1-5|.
CASSLTSSNQPQHF
TGTGCCAGCAGTCTGACGTCTAGCAATCAGCCCCAGCATTTT
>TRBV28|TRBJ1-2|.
CASSTWGASYGYTF
TGTGCCAGCAGTACGTGGGGGGCGTCCTATGGCTACACCTTC
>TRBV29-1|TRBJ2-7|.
CSVEGLSSYEQYF
TGCAGCGTTGAAGGTCTGAGCTCCTACGAGCAGTACTTC
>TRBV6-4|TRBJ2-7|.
CASSGRDLPTDYEQYF
TGTGCCAGCAGCGGAAGGGACCTCCCGACGGACTACGAGCAGTACTTC
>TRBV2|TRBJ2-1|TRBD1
CASSEASAGGADNEQFF
TGTGCCAGCAGTGAAGCGTCGGCAGGGGGCGCGGACAATGAGCAGTTCTTC
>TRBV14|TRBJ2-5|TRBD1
CASSQRTGWEETQYF
TGTGCCAGCAGCCAACGGACAGGGTGGGAAGAGACCCAGTACTTC
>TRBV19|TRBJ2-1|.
CASSIRAGEQFF
TGTGCCAGTAGTATAAGGGCAGGGGAGCAGTTCTTC
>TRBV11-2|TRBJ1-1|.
CASSLDRWDTEAFF
TGTGCCAGCAGCTTAGATCGGTGGGACACTGAAGCTTTCTTT
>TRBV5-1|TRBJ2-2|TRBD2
CASSLVTSGTGTGELFF
TGCGCCAGCAGCTTGGTGACTAGCGGGACTGGCACCGGGGAGCTGTTTTTT
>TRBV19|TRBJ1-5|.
CASSIRQPKKFNQPQHF
TGTGCCAGTAGTATTCGACAGCCCAAAAAATTCAATCAGCCCCAGCATTTT
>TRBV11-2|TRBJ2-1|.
CASSLDPGGYNEQFF
TGTGCCAGCAGCTTAGACCCTGGAGGTTACAATGAGCAGTTCTTC
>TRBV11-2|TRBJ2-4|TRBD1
CASSLETGPRQYF
TGTGCCAGCAGCTTAGAGACAGGGCCGCGCCAGTACTTC
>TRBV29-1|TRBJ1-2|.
CSVRGYYGYTF
TGCAGCGTCCGCGGGTACTATGGCTACACCTTC
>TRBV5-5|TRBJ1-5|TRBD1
CASSLTGDQPQHF
TGTGCCAGCAGCTTAACAGGGGATCAGCCCCAGCATTTT
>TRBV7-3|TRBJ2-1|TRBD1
CASSPKGQGLVYNEQFF
TGTGCCAGCAGCCCGAAGGGACAGGGGTTGGTCTACAATGAGCAGTTCTTC
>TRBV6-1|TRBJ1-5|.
CASSVNGNQPQHF
TGTGCCAGCAGTGTGAACGGGAATCAGCCCCAGCATTTT
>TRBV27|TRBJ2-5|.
CASRAQAGETQYF
TGTGCCAGCAGAGCCCAGGCTGGGGAGACCCAGTACTTC
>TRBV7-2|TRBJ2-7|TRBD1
CASSGGRGQGLYEQYF
TGTGCCAGCAGCGGCGGACGAGGACAGGGTTTGTACGAGCAGTACTTC
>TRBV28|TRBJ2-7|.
CASSYNNEQYF
TGTGCCAGCAGCTACAACAACGAGCAGTACTTC
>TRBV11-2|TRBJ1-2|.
CASSLPGTIYGYTF
TGTGCCAGCAGCTTGCCGGGGACAATTTATGGCTACACCTTC
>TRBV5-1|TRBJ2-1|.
CASSPKQGQQFF
TGCGCCAGCAGCCCAAAGCAGGGTCAGCAGTTCTTC
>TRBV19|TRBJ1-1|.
CASSIGPQRRESFF
TGTGCCAGTAGTATAGGGCCCCAAAGGAGAGAGTCTTTCTTT
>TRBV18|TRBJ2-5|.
CASSPRTEQETQYF
TGTGCCAGCTCACCACGGACAGAGCAAGAGACCCAGTACTTC
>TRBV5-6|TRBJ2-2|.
CASSFDTMNTGELFF
TGTGCCAGCAGCTTCGACACAATGAACACCGGGGAGCTGTTTTTT
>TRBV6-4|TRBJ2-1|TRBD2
CASSRSGGLGYNEQFF
TGTGCCAGCAGTCGGTCGGGAGGCCTTGGATACAATGAGCAGTTCTTC
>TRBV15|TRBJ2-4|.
CATSSPNRLAKNIQYF
TGTGCCACCAGCAGTCCCAACCGGCTAGCCAAAAACATTCAGTACTTC
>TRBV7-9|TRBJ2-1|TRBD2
CASSHPGTMINEQFF
TGTGCCAGCAGCCACCCCGGGACTATGATCAATGAGCAGTTCTTC
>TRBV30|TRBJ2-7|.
CAWETYQKVGEQYF
TGTGCCTGGGAAACGTACCAGAAGGTGGGGGAGCAGTACTTC
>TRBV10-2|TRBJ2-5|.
CASSEPGAGETQYF
TGCGCCAGCAGTGAGCCGGGGGCGGGGGAGACCCAGTACTTC
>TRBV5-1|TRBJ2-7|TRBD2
CASSLVASGNYEQYF
TGCGCCAGCAGCTTGGTTGCTAGCGGGAACTACGAGCAGTACTTC
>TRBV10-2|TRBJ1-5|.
CASSESIPSQPQHF
TGCGCCAGCAGTGAGTCGATCCCCAGTCAGCCCCAGCATTTT
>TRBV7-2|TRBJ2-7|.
CASSLNGYEQYF
TGTGCCAGCAGTCTAAACGGGTACGAGCAGTACTTC
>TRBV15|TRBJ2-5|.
CATSRGNGKETQYF
TGTGCCACCAGCAGAGGTAACGGAAAAGAGACCCAGTACTTC
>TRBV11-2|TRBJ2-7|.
CASSLGSQGRGYEQYF
TGTGCCAGCAGCTTAGGGTCCCAGGGGCGCGGCTACGAGCAGTACTTC
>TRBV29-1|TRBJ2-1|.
CSVGGPTGGEQFF
TGCAGCGTCGGGGGACCCACCGGGGGTGAGCAGTTCTTC
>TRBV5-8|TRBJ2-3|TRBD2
CASSLMLAGDTQYF
TGTGCCAGCAGCTTGATGCTAGCGGGAGATACGCAGTATTTT
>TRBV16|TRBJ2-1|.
CASSQSSSVPQGSNEQFF
TGTGCCAGCAGCCAATCGTCTTCGGTGCCACAAGGTAGTAATGAGCAGTTCTTC
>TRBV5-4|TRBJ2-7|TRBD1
CASSYPVGTGRAEQYF
TGTGCCAGCAGTTACCCGGTGGGGACAGGGAGAGCCGAGCAGTACTTC
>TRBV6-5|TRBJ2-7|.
CASSYAGRANYEQYF
TGTGCCAGCAGTTATGCTGGCAGGGCGAACTACGAGCAGTACTTC
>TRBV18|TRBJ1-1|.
CASSPLGQNTEAFF
TGTGCCAGCTCTCCTTTAGGCCAGAACACTGAAGCTTTCTTT
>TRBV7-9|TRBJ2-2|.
CASSFDSTIVFGELFF
TGTGCCAGCAGTTTTGACTCGACCATCGTTTTCGGGGAGCTGTTTTTT